These 8 T cell receptor beta chains were sequenced from one sample in a study of T cell responses to AZD1222 COVID-19 vaccine (dated by TCRdb to about 2021). Sample time point, as interpreted from the label and publication: baseline before first vaccination. The library was produced with the immunoSEQ multiplex PCR assay. Not all clones reach the TCRdb copy of this immuneACCESS table, which keeps in-frame sequences only. Checked studies attribute under half of the gap to unresolved V genes and leave the rest unexplained. In this sample the table shows over 150,000 clones, about 90% of which occur a single time. The ten top clones hold 2.6% of the sample. This material consisted of peripheral blood, taken on day 0 of AZD1222 vaccination. The receptors were sampled from an adult in good health.

The rearrangement uses TRBV19 and TRBJ1-5; D perhaps matches TRBD1 (6 bases). The V gene lost 7 bases and the J gene lost 3 bases, with 16 bases spanning the gap. CDR1 and CDR2 (germline): LNHDA, SQIVND (reference sequence). CDR3 length equals 15 residues. CDR3 sequence (DNA): TGTGCCAGTAAGGGGGTTGGGACAATCAATCAGCCCCAGCATTTT. Protein product: CASKGVGTINQPQHF.

This clone was observed a handful of times. The chain carries TRBV2 and TRBJ1-3, with D possibly being TRBD1 (5 bases). Per the germline V gene, CDR1 is SNHLY and CDR2 is FYNNEI. Trimming removed 8 bases from V and 4 bases from J, with 12 bases in between. CDR3 length: 13 amino acids. The DNA for the CDR3 is TGTGCCAGCGGGACGCTTCCCGGAAACACCATATATTTT. Protein product: CASGTLPGNTIYF.

CDR3 sequence (DNA): TGTGCCAGCAGTTACCTAGGACAGGGGACGAATGAGCAGTTCTTC. This gives the protein CASSYLGQGTNEQFF. The rearrangement links TRBV6-2 or TRBV6-3 to TRBJ2-1, with 9 bases lining up with TRBD1. The CDR3 totals 15 residues. V was pared by 2 bases and J by 7 bases, with 6 bases of the junction left unmatched. Germline assignment: CDR1 MNHEY and CDR2 SVGEGT.

The chain links TRBV28 to TRBJ2-7; perhaps TRBD2 as D (5 bases). The V end was cut by 7 bases, the J end by 3 bases, with 22 bases between. The CDR3 runs 16 residues. CDR1 and CDR2 from the germline V gene are MDHEN and SYDVKM. CDR3 sequence (DNA): TGTGCCAGCACTCCCCAGGCGGGCTGGCGAGGCTACGAGCAGTACTTC. Translating it yields CASTPQAGWRGYEQYF.

The V gene is TRBV3-1 (or the pseudogene TRBV3-2), the J gene TRBJ2-7; no firm D call. V dropped 9 bases and J dropped 6 bases, with 24 bases sitting between them. From germline, CDR1 is LGHDT and CDR2 YNNKEL (reference sequence). The CDR3 is 15 residues long. Written as DNA, the CDR3 is TGTGCCAGGATCCCTTTGTCGCGGTACCCAAGCGAGCAGTACTTC. This gives the protein CARIPLSRYPSEQYF.

The table lists this clone with a count of one. The rearrangement joins TRBV11-2 to TRBJ1-1; weak D call: TRBD1 (5 bases). The germline V gene has CDR1 SGHAT and CDR2 FQNNGV. The length of the CDR3 is 12 residues. V dropped 1 base and J dropped 12 bases, with 12 bases sitting between them. The DNA for the CDR3 is TGTGCCAGCAGCTTAGGTCAGTTGGGGCCTTTCTTT. Its protein product is CASSLGQLGPFF.

The chain combines TRBV29-1 with TRBJ1-2; a possible D gene is TRBD1 (5 bases). CDR1 SQVTM and CDR2 ANQGSEA come from the germline V gene. V dropped 6 bases and J dropped 8 bases, with 19 bases sitting between them. The length of the CDR3 is 13 residues. The CDR3 DNA follows: TGCAGCGTCACCCTTACCCAGGGAAAGGGCTACACCTTC. It encodes CSVTLTQGKGYTF.

This clone was observed a single time. This chain connects TRBV5-5 to TRBJ1-1, with D perhaps matching TRBD1 (6 bases). CDR3 size: 15 residues. Trimming removed 5 bases at V and 1 base at J, with 15 bases between. The germline V gene has CDR1 SGHKS and CDR2 YYEKEE (reference sequence). The CDR3 sequence is CASRYTGLGNTEAFF. CDR3 coding DNA: TGTGCCAGCAGGTATACAGGGTTGGGGAACACTGAAGCTTTCTTT.